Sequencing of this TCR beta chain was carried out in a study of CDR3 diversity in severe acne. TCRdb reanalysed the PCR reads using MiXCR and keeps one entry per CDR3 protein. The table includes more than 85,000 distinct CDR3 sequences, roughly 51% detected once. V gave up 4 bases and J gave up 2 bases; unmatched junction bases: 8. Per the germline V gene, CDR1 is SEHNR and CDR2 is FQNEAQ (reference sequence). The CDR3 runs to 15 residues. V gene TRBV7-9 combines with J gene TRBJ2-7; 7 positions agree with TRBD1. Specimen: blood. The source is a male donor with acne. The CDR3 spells CASSSTGTAPYEQYF. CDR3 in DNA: TGTGCCAGCAGCTCTACCGGGACAGCACCCTACGAGCAGTACTTC.